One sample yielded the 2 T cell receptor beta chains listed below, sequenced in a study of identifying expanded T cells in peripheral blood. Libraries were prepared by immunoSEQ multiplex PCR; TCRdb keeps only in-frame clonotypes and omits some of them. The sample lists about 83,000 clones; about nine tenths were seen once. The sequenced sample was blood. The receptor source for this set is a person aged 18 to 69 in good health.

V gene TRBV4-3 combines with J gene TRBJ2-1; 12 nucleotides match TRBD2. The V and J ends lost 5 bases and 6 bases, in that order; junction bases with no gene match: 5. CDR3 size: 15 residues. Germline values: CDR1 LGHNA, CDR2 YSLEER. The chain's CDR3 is CASSTGLAGLNEQFF. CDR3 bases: TGCGCCAGCAGCACCGGACTAGCGGGACTCAATGAGCAGTTCTTC.

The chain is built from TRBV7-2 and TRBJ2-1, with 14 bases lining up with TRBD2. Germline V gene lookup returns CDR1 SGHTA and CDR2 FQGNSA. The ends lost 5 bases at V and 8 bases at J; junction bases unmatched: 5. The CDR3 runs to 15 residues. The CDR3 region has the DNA TGTGCCAGCAGCCAGGGACTAGCGGGAGACCATGAGCAGTTCTTC. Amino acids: CASSQGLAGDHEQFF.